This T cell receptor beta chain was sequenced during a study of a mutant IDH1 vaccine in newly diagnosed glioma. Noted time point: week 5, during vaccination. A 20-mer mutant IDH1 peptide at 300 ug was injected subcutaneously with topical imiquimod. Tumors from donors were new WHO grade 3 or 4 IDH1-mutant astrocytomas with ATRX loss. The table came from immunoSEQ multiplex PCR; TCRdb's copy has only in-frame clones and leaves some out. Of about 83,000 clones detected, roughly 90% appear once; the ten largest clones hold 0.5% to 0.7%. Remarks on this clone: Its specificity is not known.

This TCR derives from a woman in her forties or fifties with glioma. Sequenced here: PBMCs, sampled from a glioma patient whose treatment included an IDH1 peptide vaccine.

The CDR3 bases are TGCAGTTCCTCGAGGGAGGTTGAGCAGTTCTTC. Translating gives CSSSREVEQFF. The chain combines TRBV20-1 with TRBJ2-1, with a tentative D call TRBD2 (6 bases). CDR3 length: 11 amino acids. Germline CDR1 and CDR2: DFQATT and SNEGSKA (reference sequence). The V end was cut by 8 bases, the J end by 9 bases, with 14 bases between.